These 16 T cell receptor beta chains share one sample of origin, sequenced in a study of T cell responses to AZD1222 COVID-19 vaccine. The protocol was immunoSEQ multiplex PCR, while the TCRdb copy is restricted to in-frame clones and leaves out a portion. In the table there are 100,000 to 150,000 clones, over 75% of which are singletons. The sequencing here drew on peripheral blood, taken on day 0 of AZD1222 vaccination. These receptors all come from an adult in good health.

The chain uses TRBV10-3 and TRBJ2-5; TRBD2 agrees at 11 bases. Trimming removed 6 bases from V and 4 bases from J; junction bases left unmatched: 10. This CDR3 is 16 amino acids long. Germline V gene data show CDR1 as ENHRY and CDR2 as SYGVKD. CDR3 nucleotide sequence: TGTGCCATCAGCTTAGCGGGGGGGCCACGTCGAGAGACCCAGTACTTC. Its protein product is CAISLAGGPRRETQYF.

J is TRBJ1-2 and V is TRBV27; 9 positions match TRBD1. Germline CDR1 reads MNHEY; CDR2 reads SMNVEV (reference sequence). Trimming removed 6 bases from V and 5 bases from J; junction bases left unmatched: 7. The CDR3 runs to 14 residues. CDR3 sequence (DNA): TGTGCCAGCAGCTTTACCGGGACAGGGTATGGCTACACCTTC. Amino acid sequence: CASSFTGTGYGYTF.

The chain employs TRBV24-1 and TRBJ1-2, with 7 bases that match TRBD1. V lost 7 bases to trimming and J lost 4 bases; unmatched junction nucleotides: 8. The CDR3 has 14 amino acids. Per germline, CDR1 KGHDR and CDR2 SFDVKD. The chain's CDR3 is CATRPGSGGYGYTF. The DNA for the CDR3 is TGTGCCACCAGACCAGGGTCAGGGGGCTATGGCTACACCTTC.

This rearrangement joins TRBV2 to TRBJ1-5; D possibly corresponds to TRBD1 (6 bases). V was trimmed by 5 bases and J by 3 bases, leaving 20 bases between them. In germline, CDR1 is SNHLY, CDR2 FYNNEI. CDR3 length equals 17 residues. CDR3 DNA sequence: TGTGCCAGCAGTCGCCGCGGGGGGCCAGCCAACAATCAGCCCCAGCATTTT. Translating it yields CASSRRGGPANNQPQHF.

The chain carries TRBV28 and TRBJ1-3; D ambiguous. V lost 5 bases and J lost 0, with 11 bases in between. The CDR3 covers 15 residues. Germline V gives CDR1 MDHEN, CDR2 SYDVKM. The CDR3 is CASSTRNPSGNTIYF. CDR3 bases: TGTGCCAGCAGTACCCGTAATCCCTCTGGAAACACCATATATTTT. Full variable domain (missing parts from reference TRBV28 and TRBJ1-3): DVKVTQSSRYLVKRTGEKVFLECVQDMDHENMFWYRQDPGLGLRLIYFSYDVKMKEKGDIPEGYSVSREKKERFSLILESASTNQTSMYLCASSTRNPSGNTIYFGEGSWLTVV.

The chain joins TRBV7-9 to TRBJ2-3; 7 bases are a match to TRBD2. Germline V lookup: CDR1 SEHNR, CDR2 FQNEAQ (reference sequence). Germline trimming cut 8 bases from V and 6 bases from J; bases unmatched to any gene: 2. The CDR3 has 11 residues. The CDR3, as DNA: TGTGCCAGCGGGGGGGTGGATACGCAGTATTTT. This gives the protein CASGGVDTQYF.

This clone has only one observation. The chain joins TRBV2 to TRBJ2-7; 9 bases line up with TRBD1. The V segment lost 9 bases and the J segment 3 bases; nucleotides outside the gene matches: 6. Germline assignment: CDR1 SNHLY and CDR2 FYNNEI. The CDR3 contains 13 residues. The CDR3 sequence: CARGGTGLYEQYF. Written as DNA, the CDR3 is TGTGCCAGAGGGGGGACAGGGCTCTACGAGCAGTACTTC.

This rearrangement joins TRBV4-1 to TRBJ1-5; no clear D. Trimming took 7 bases from V and 2 from J, leaving 15 bases between them. The germline gives CDR1 MGHRA, CDR2 YSYEKL. CDR3 length: 15 amino acids. The CDR3 region is CASTPGPSGNQPQHF. The CDR3 nucleotides read TGCGCCAGCACGCCAGGCCCTTCGGGCAATCAGCCCCAGCATTTT.

This chain connects TRBV27 to TRBJ1-6; TRBD1 agrees at 10 bases. Trimming removed 2 bases from V and 6 bases from J; junction bases left unmatched: 4. The CDR3 is 16 amino acids. In germline, CDR1 is MNHEY, CDR2 SMNVEV (reference sequence). The CDR3 reads CASSLIDRGPNSPLHF. The CDR3 DNA reads as TGTGCCAGCAGTTTAATAGACAGGGGGCCTAATTCACCCCTCCACTTT.

This chain uses TRBV7-9 with TRBJ2-5; the match to TRBD2 covers 7 bases. Trimming took 5 bases from V and 4 from J; bases not matched to a gene: 4. The CDR3 loop spans 13 amino acids. CDR1 and CDR2 from the germline V gene are SEHNR and FQNEAQ (reference sequence). This CDR3 is CASSRGLRETQYF. DNA of the CDR3: TGTGCCAGCAGCCGGGGACTAAGAGAGACCCAGTACTTC.

V and J are TRBV15 and TRBJ2-4, with D possibly being TRBD1 or TRBD2 (5 bases each). V lost 0 bases, J lost 0 bases, and 12 bases lay in between. Germline values: CDR1 LNHNV, CDR2 YYDKDF (reference sequence). CDR3 length: 17 amino acids. The CDR3 DNA follows: TGTGCCACCAGCAGAGATGGGGGTACCACAGCCAAAAACATTCAGTACTTC. Residues: CATSRDGGTTAKNIQYF. Full variable domain (missing parts from reference TRBV15 and TRBJ2-4): DAMVIQNPRYQVTQFGKPVTLSCSQTLNHNVMYWYQQKSSQAPKLLFHYYDKDFNNEADTPDNFQSRRPNTSFCFLDIRSPGLGDTAMYLCATSRDGGTTAKNIQYFGAGTRLSVL.

The rearrangement links TRBV6-5 to TRBJ1-1, with D maybe TRBD1 (6 bases). Germline-derived CDR1 and CDR2 are MNHEY and SVGAGI. The V end lost 7 bases, the J end lost 1 base, and 16 bases lay between the germline ends. This CDR3 is 15 amino acids long. The CDR3 here is CASTKRGAGNTEAFF. The CDR3 coding sequence is TGTGCCAGCACCAAGCGGGGGGCTGGGAACACTGAAGCTTTCTTT.

The rearrangement joins TRBV27 to TRBJ1-2; maybe TRBD1 (5 bases). The CDR3 has 14 residues. Trimming stripped 5 bases from V and 0 bases from J, with 10 bases between. Germline CDR1 reads MNHEY; CDR2 reads SMNVEV (reference sequence). CDR3 coding DNA: TGTGCCAGCAGTGTAACAGGATCTAACTATGGCTACACCTTC. The encoded protein is CASSVTGSNYGYTF.

The V call is TRBV5-5, the J call TRBJ2-3; 7 nucleotides match TRBD2. CDR3 length: 14 residues. V lost 7 bases, J lost 1 base, and 6 bases stayed unmatched. Germline V lookup: CDR1 SGHKS, CDR2 YYEKEE (reference sequence). In nucleotides, the CDR3 is TGTGCCAGCTTGGGGACTACTCGCACAGATACGCAGTATTTT. Amino acids: CASLGTTRTDTQYF.

The chain couples TRBV4-3 to TRBJ2-5; D is perhaps TRBD2 (6 bases). The CDR3 covers 17 residues. The V gene lost 0 bases and the J gene lost 4 bases, with 18 bases spanning the gap. Germline CDR1 reads LGHNA; CDR2 reads YSLEER. The CDR3 DNA is TGCGCCAGCAGCCAAGATTCCGGTCTCTCTAGCGTAGAGACCCAGTACTTC. Protein sequence: CASSQDSGLSSVETQYF.

This sequence joins TRBV10-2 and TRBJ2-7; D is uncertain. Trimming stripped 5 bases from V and 7 bases from J, with 12 bases between. Germline CDR1 and CDR2: WSHSY and SAAADI. The CDR3 is 12 residues long. CDR3 DNA sequence: TGCGCCAGCAGTTCCTCCGCGGTGGAGCAGTACTTC. Residues: CASSSSAVEQYF.